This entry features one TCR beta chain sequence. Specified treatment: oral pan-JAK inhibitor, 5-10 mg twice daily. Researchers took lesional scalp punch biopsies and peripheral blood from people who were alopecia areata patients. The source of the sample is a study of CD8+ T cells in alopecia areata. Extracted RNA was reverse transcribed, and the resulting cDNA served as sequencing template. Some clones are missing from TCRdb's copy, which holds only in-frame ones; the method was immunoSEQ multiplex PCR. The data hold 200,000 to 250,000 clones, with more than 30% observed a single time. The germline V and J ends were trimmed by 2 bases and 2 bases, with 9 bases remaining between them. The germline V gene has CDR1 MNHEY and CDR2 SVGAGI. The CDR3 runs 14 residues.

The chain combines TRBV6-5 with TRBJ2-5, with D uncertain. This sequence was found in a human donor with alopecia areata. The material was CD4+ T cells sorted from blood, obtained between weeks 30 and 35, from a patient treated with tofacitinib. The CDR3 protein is CASSYGLLQETQYF. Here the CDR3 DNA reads TGTGCCAGCAGTTACGGCCTACTTCAAGAGACCCAGTACTTC.